These 24 T cell receptor beta chains share one sample of origin, sequenced in a study of T cells in Graves' hyperthyroidism and ophthalmopathy. Amplification yielded TCR beta CDR3 regions, with RNA transcripts as the source. HTBI primers drove first-round RT-PCR of the TCR CDR3. TCRdb re-derived calls from the multiplex PCR reads in MiXCR, one entry per CDR3 protein. Of 200,000 to 250,000 distinct CDR3 sequences listed, 17% are singletons. The sequencing input was blood. The receptors were sampled from a man over 45 with Graves' hyperthyroidism.

This clonotype was picked up a small number of times. The chain uses TRBV27 and TRBJ2-7; TRBD1 or TRBD2 may be the D gene (5 bases each). Germline V gene sequence: CDR1 MNHEY, CDR2 SMNVEV (reference sequence). V lost 6 bases and J lost 0, with 12 bases in between. The CDR3 spans 14 residues. The CDR3 region is CASRKLDSSYEQYF. The CDR3 DNA sequence: TGTGCCAGCAGGAAACTAGACAGCTCCTACGAGCAGTACTTC.

The chain has TRBV15 and TRBJ2-3; 11 bases are a match to TRBD2. CDR3 length: 17 residues. The V segment lost 1 base and the J segment 5 bases; nucleotides outside the gene matches: 8. Per the germline V gene, CDR1 is LNHNV and CDR2 is YYDKDF (reference sequence). CDR3 DNA: TGTGCCACCAGCAGAGGTTCAACTAGCGGGAGTGGAGATACGCAGTATTTT. This codes for CATSRGSTSGSGDTQYF.

The chain carries TRBV3-1 and TRBJ2-2; D is unresolved. The length of the CDR3 is 21 residues. V was clipped by 4 bases and J by 3 bases, with 30 bases between them. The germline V gene has CDR1 LGHDT and CDR2 YNNKEL (reference sequence). The CDR3 region is CASSPHGGVYWSPKDTGELFF. The CDR3 region has the DNA TGTGCCAGCAGCCCTCATGGCGGAGTTTACTGGAGCCCCAAGGACACCGGGGAGCTGTTTTTT.

The chain employs TRBV20-1 and TRBJ1-1; the D gene is possibly TRBD1 (6 bases). This CDR3 comprises 12 residues. The V end lost 2 bases, the J end lost 7 bases, and 11 bases lay between the germline ends. Germline CDR1 is DFQATT and CDR2 is SNEGSKA (reference sequence). The chain's CDR3 is CSARRGDVEAFF. The CDR3 DNA reads as TGCAGTGCTAGAAGGGGGGACGTTGAAGCTTTCTTT.

The rearrangement uses TRBV12-3 or TRBV12-4 and TRBJ2-1; TRBD2 matches 8 bases. This CDR3 has 18 residues. The ends lost 2 bases at V and 5 bases at J; junction bases unmatched: 14. The CDR3 protein is CASSLPQFWSGGNNEQFF. The CDR3, as DNA: TGTGCCAGCAGTTTACCCCAGTTCTGGAGCGGGGGTAACAATGAGCAGTTCTTC.

A remark on this clonotype: Possible read error: a much larger clone is one base away. The chain couples TRBV28 to TRBJ2-1; the D gene is possibly TRBD2 (5 bases). Trimming cost V 5 bases and J 6 bases, with 17 bases left between them. The CDR3 contains 15 residues. The germline V gene has CDR1 MDHEN and CDR2 SYDVKM. The CDR3 protein is CASSAPALVSNEQFF. In nucleotides, the CDR3 is TGTGCCAGCAGTGCCCCCGCACTAGTATCCAATGAGCAGTTCTTC.

The chain employs TRBV28 and TRBJ2-5; D gene uncertain. This CDR3 contains 12 residues. Looked up from germline, CDR1 is MDHEN and CDR2 is SYDVKM. V was shortened by 2 bases and J by 7 bases, with 8 bases between the two germline ends. Here the CDR3 reads CASSLLFGTQYF. Here the CDR3 DNA reads TGTGCCAGCAGTTTACTCTTTGGGACCCAGTACTTC.

The rearrangement links TRBV6-1 to TRBJ2-7, with D unresolved. CDR3 length: 14 residues. Germline V gene sequence: CDR1 MNHNS, CDR2 SASEGT. V was shortened by 5 bases and J by 3 bases, with 14 bases between the two germline ends. CDR3 DNA: TGTGCCAGCAGTTTAAGGGCTACAAACTACGAGCAGTACTTC. It encodes CASSLRATNYEQYF.

This clonotype was counted a few times. The V and J genes are TRBV30 and TRBJ2-3, with D unresolved. The CDR3 contains 14 residues. The V end was cut by 2 bases, the J end by 2 bases, with 11 bases between. Germline CDR1 GTSNPN, CDR2 SVGIG (reference sequence). The CDR3 DNA sequence: TGTGCCTGGAGTTACCCGGGCCTCACAGATACGCAGTATTTT. It encodes CAWSYPGLTDTQYF.

J is TRBJ1-1 and V is TRBV18, with D uncertain. Germline V gene lookup returns CDR1 KGHSH and CDR2 LQKENI. The CDR3 consists of 13 residues. Deletions cut 8 bases from V and 1 base from J, with 11 bases between. In DNA form, the CDR3 reads TGTGCCAGCGCCTACCACAAGAACACTGAAGCTTTCTTT. It yields the protein CASAYHKNTEAFF.

In the case of this clonotype: This clone may be a read error of a much larger clone one base away. The CDR3 sequence: CASSQRTGGRGKETQYF. CDR3 DNA sequence: TGTGCCAGCAGTCAACGGACTGGCGGGAGGGGAAAAGAGACCCAGTACTTC. This chain links TRBV6-1 with TRBJ2-5; 9 bases fit TRBD2. The ends lost 5 bases at V and 3 bases at J; junction bases unmatched: 13. The CDR3 has 17 amino acids. Germline CDR1 and CDR2: MNHNS and SASEGT.

This clonotype was observed a handful of times. Possible read error: a much larger clone is one base away. The chain uses TRBV2 and TRBJ2-5; D tentatively reads TRBD1 or TRBD2 (5 bases each). The CDR3 has 14 residues. V dropped 2 bases and J dropped 3 bases, with 10 bases sitting between them. Germline loops: CDR1 SNHLY, CDR2 FYNNEI. The CDR3 coding sequence is TGTGCCAGCAGTGAAAGGGTGGGGGAAGAGACCCAGTACTTC. Encoded protein: CASSERVGEETQYF.

The J gene is TRBJ1-4, the V gene TRBV9; D may be TRBD1 (5 bases). Germline V gives CDR1 SGDLS, CDR2 YYNGEE. V lost 4 bases and J lost 6, with 13 bases in between. This CDR3 contains 14 residues. The CDR3 sequence: CASSQTVLHEKLFF. The CDR3 DNA reads as TGTGCCAGCAGCCAGACAGTCCTACATGAAAAACTGTTTTTT.

This clonotype was picked up a small number of times. The chain links TRBV10-3 to TRBJ2-7; TRBD2 matches 11 bases. The CDR3 has 14 residues. Trimming removed 10 bases from V and 2 bases from J; junction bases left unmatched: 7. In germline, CDR1 is ENHRY, CDR2 SYGVKD. CDR3 loop: CATNPGLAAYEQYF. CDR3 sequence (DNA): TGTGCCACCAATCCGGGACTAGCGGCCTACGAGCAGTACTTC.

The chain has TRBV5-1 and TRBJ2-1; 9 bases align to TRBD2. In germline, CDR1 is SGHRS, CDR2 YFSETQ. Losses at the gene ends were 3 bases for V and 4 bases for J; bases not matched to a gene: 5. This CDR3 region has 15 residues. CDR3 protein: CASSSASGNYNEQFF. The CDR3 DNA reads TGCGCCAGCAGCTCAGCTAGCGGGAATTACAATGAGCAGTTCTTC.

The V call is TRBV4-2, the J call TRBJ1-2; D ambiguous. The CDR3 contains 16 residues. The germline V gene has CDR1 LGHNA and CDR2 YNFKEQ. The V end lost 3 bases, the J end lost 0 bases, and 14 bases lay between the germline ends. CDR3 loop: CASSQRGPEANYGYTF. As DNA, the CDR3 is TGTGCCAGCAGCCAGCGCGGACCCGAAGCTAACTATGGCTACACCTTC.

The V call is TRBV6-1, the J call TRBJ2-5; the match to TRBD2 covers 7 bases. Trimming removed 6 bases from V and 4 bases from J; junction bases left unmatched: 14. Looked up from germline, CDR1 is MNHNS and CDR2 is SASEGT. This CDR3 region has 16 residues. CDR3 bases: TGTGCCAGCAGCAACCGTCCGCGCGGGAGTGCAGAGACCCAGTACTTC. Its protein product is CASSNRPRGSAETQYF.

The chain combines TRBV18 with TRBJ1-1; 9 bases are shared with TRBD1. Germline V gene lookup returns CDR1 KGHSH and CDR2 LQKENI. CDR3 length equals 17 residues. Trimming cost V 3 bases and J 0 bases; bases outside gene matches: 8. The CDR3 loop is CASSPRGQGPLNTEAFF. The CDR3 DNA is TGTGCCAGCTCACCCCGAGGACAGGGGCCTCTGAACACTGAAGCTTTCTTT.

This clonotype appeared a few times. The chain carries TRBV28 and TRBJ2-5, with 7 bases fitting TRBD1. Germline CDR1 is MDHEN and CDR2 is SYDVKM. This CDR3 is built from 15 residues. The ends lost 3 bases at V and 3 bases at J; junction bases unmatched: 7. The CDR3 nucleotides are TGTGCCAGCAGTTTTTTGGCCGACAGGGAAGAGACCCAGTACTTC. This gives the protein CASSFLADREETQYF.

At least ten counts were recorded for this clonotype. The chain combines TRBV18 with TRBJ1-4; D is perhaps TRBD1 (5 bases). Per germline, CDR1 KGHSH and CDR2 LQKENI. CDR3 length: 16 residues. The V end was cut by 2 bases, the J end by 5 bases, with 15 bases between. The CDR3 DNA is TGTGCCAGCTCACCAGACAGCCGAGGGGAGAATGAAAAACTGTTTTTT. It encodes CASSPDSRGENEKLFF.

This clonotype has at least ten counts. The rearrangement links TRBV28 to TRBJ1-5; TRBD1 might be the D (6 bases). Germline V lookup: CDR1 MDHEN, CDR2 SYDVKM. V was clipped by 6 bases and J by 4 bases, with 16 bases between them. This CDR3 has 15 amino acids. The CDR3 DNA sequence: TGTGCCAGCAGGCCTCGATGGGGGCAGAATCAGCCCCAGCATTTT. As protein: CASRPRWGQNQPQHF.

This clonotype was seen once. A much larger clone lies a single base off, so this may be a read error. The chain recombines TRBV6-2 or TRBV6-3 with TRBJ2-1; TRBD2 agrees at 12 bases. The CDR3 loop spans 16 amino acids. CDR1 and CDR2 (germline): MNHEY, SVGEGT. CDR3 sequence reads: CASSSPTSGSANEQLF. CDR3 bases: TGTGCCAGCAGTTCCCCGACTAGCGGGAGTGCGAATGAGCAGCTCTTC.

In nucleotides, the CDR3 is TGTGCCAGCAGTGAGGGGAAGAGCTCCTACAATGAGCAGTTCTTC. Translated, it gives CASSEGKSSYNEQFF. The genes are TRBV25-1 and TRBJ2-1; D is ambiguous. This CDR3 region has 15 residues. Germline V lookup: CDR1 MGHDK, CDR2 SYGVNS. V lost 3 bases to trimming and J lost 0 bases, with 9 bases between them.

The chain couples TRBV6-1 to TRBJ1-6; possibly TRBD1 for D (5 bases). Germline lookup yields CDR1 MNHNS and CDR2 SASEGT. Trimming shortened V by 5 bases and J by 7 bases, and 12 bases separated the two germline ends. The CDR3 is 14 amino acids. DNA of the CDR3: TGTGCCAGCAGTATGCCCGGGGGGAATTCACCCCTCCACTTT. This encodes CASSMPGGNSPLHF.